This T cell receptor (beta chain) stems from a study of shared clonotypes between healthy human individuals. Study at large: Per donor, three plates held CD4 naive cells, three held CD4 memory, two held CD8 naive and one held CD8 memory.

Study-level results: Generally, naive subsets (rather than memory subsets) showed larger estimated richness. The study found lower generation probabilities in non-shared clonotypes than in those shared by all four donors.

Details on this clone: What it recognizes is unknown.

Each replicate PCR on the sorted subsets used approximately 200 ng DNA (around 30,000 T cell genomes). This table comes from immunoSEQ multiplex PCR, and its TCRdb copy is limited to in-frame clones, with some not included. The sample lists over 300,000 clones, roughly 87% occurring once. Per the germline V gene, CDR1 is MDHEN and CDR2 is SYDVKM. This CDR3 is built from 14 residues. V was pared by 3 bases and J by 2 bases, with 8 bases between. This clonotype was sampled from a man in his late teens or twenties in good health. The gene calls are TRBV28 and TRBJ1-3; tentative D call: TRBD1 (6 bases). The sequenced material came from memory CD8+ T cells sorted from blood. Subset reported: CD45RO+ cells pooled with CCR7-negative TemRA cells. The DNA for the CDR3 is TGTGCCAGCAGTTTGACAGGCACTGGAAACACCATATATTTT. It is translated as CASSLTGTGNTIYF.